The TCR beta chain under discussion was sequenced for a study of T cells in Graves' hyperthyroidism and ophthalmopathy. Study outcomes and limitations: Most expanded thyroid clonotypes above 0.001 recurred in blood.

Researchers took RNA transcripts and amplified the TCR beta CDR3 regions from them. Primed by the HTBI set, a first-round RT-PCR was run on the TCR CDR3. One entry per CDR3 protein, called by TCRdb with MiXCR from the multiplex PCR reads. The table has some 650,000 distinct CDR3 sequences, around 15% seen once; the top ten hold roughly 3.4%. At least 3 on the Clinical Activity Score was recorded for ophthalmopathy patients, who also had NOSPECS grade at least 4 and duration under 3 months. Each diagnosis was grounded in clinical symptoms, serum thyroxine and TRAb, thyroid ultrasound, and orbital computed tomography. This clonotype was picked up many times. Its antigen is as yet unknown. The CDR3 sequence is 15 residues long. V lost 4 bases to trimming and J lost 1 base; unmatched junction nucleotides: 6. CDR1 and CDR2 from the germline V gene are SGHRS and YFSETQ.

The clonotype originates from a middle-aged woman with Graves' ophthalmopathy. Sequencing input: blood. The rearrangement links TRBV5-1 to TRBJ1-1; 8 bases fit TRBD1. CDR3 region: CASSEPGQENTEAFF. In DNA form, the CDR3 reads TGCGCCAGCAGCGAGCCGGGACAGGAGAACACTGAAGCTTTCTTT.